Presented here are 24 T cell receptor beta chains from one specimen sequenced in a study of OX40 agonist ivuxolimab in advanced cancers. Receptors were amplified or captured by the immunoSEQ multiplex PCR assay. The immuneACCESS repertoire file appears here via TCRdb, limited to in-frame rearrangements. These files lack a portion of the clones; in checked studies, under half of the deficit traces to unresolved V genes, and the cause of the others is not known. This sample lists roughly 50,000 clones; approximately 87% were detected once. Around 10% of the sample lies in the top ten. The sequenced sample was CD4+ or CD8+ T cells sorted from blood, obtained in a trial of the OX40 agonist ivuxolimab. Receptors originate from an adult with an advanced solid tumor such as melanoma, head and neck, liver or kidney cancer.

The CDR3 region has the DNA TGTGCCATCAGTGAGTCCCAGGGTAACTATGGCTACACCTTC. Translated: CAISESQGNYGYTF. This sequence joins TRBV10-3 and TRBJ1-2; D perhaps matches TRBD1 (5 bases). CDR1 and CDR2 from the germline V gene are ENHRY and SYGVKD. The length of the CDR3 is 14 residues. V lost 0 bases to trimming and J lost 1 base, with 6 bases between them.

This clone was detected a few times. The chain couples TRBV29-1 to TRBJ1-2; the D is unclear. Germline lookup yields CDR1 SQVTM and CDR2 ANQGSEA. The CDR3 extends over 13 amino acids. V lost 4 bases, J lost 3 bases, and 12 bases lay in between. The CDR3, as DNA: TGCAGCGTTGTCGGAAGTATCCACTATGGCTACACCTTC. Encoded protein: CSVVGSIHYGYTF.

DNA of the CDR3: TGTGCCAGCAGTGCGGGACAGACCAAGAACACTGAAGCTTTCTTT. Encoded protein: CASSAGQTKNTEAFF. The chain is built from TRBV6-6 and TRBJ1-1; 7 bases agree with TRBD1. The CDR3 loop spans 15 amino acids. Trimming cost V 5 bases and J 1 base; bases outside gene matches: 7. Germline V CDR1 and CDR2: MNHNY, SVGAGI (reference sequence).

The chain couples TRBV7-6 to TRBJ2-1; TRBD2 agrees at 9 bases. The germline gives CDR1 SGHVS, CDR2 FNYEAQ. CDR3 length equals 16 residues. The V segment lost 5 bases and the J segment 5 bases; nucleotides outside the gene matches: 10. The CDR3 bases are TGTGCCAGCAGCCCCTTCCGACTAGCGGATAACAATGAGCAGTTCTTC. Translating it yields CASSPFRLADNNEQFF.

This clone has a handful of counts. The chain combines TRBV7-3 with TRBJ1-2, with D hard to call. CDR1 SGHTA and CDR2 FQGTGA come from the germline V gene. Trimming took 5 bases from V and 3 from J, leaving 16 bases between them. The CDR3 length is 15 residues. The CDR3 DNA reads as TGTGCCAGCAGCCCCAATTTTCGGGGTGACTATGGCTACACCTTC. Translating it yields CASSPNFRGDYGYTF.

The genes are TRBV5-6 and TRBJ1-1; maybe TRBD1 (5 bases). The V and J ends lost 3 bases and 3 bases respectively, with 15 bases between them. The germline V gene encodes CDR1 SGHDT and CDR2 YYEEEE. The CDR3 runs 15 residues. CDR3 amino acids: CASSSPGGEHTEAFF. For the CDR3, the DNA is TGTGCCAGCAGCTCCCCTGGGGGAGAGCACACTGAAGCTTTCTTT.

The chain combines TRBV5-5 with TRBJ2-1; TRBD1 might be the D (6 bases). There are 15 residues in the CDR3. CDR1 is SGHKS and CDR2 is YYEKEE in the germline V gene (reference sequence). Deletions cut 0 bases from V and 5 bases from J, with 12 bases between. CDR3 bases: TGTGCCAGCAGCTTGGCGAGGGGGATAAACAATGAGCAGTTCTTC. This translates into CASSLARGINNEQFF.

The rearrangement joins TRBV21-1 to TRBJ2-7; whether TRBD1, the table's D call, matches the DNA was not checked. TRBV21-1 is labeled a pseudogene. CDR3 length: 17 residues. The CDR3 loop reads CASSGGGFREWNHEQYF. The CDR3 nucleotides are TGTGCCAGCAGCGGTGGGGGCTTCCGGGAATGGAACCACGAGCAGTACTTC.

The chain combines TRBV5-1 with TRBJ2-1; TRBD2 aligns across 7 bases. Germline loops: CDR1 SGHRS, CDR2 YFSETQ. The CDR3 loop spans 16 amino acids. Trimming took 0 bases from V and 4 from J; bases not matched to a gene: 7. This CDR3 is CASSLAAGALYNEQFF. The CDR3 region has the DNA TGCGCCAGCAGCTTGGCCGCGGGAGCACTATACAATGAGCAGTTCTTC. The entire variable domain, with the rest obtained from reference TRBV5-1 and TRBJ2-1, is as follows: KAGVTQTPRYLIKTRGQQVTLSCSPISGHRSVSWYQQTPGQGLQFLFEYFSETQRNKGNFPGRFSGRQFSNSRSEMNVSTLELGDSALYLCASSLAAGALYNEQFFGPGTRLTVL.

The chain couples TRBV7-3 to TRBJ1-1; a weak D match, TRBD1 (6 bases). The CDR3 consists of 13 residues. Germline V gives CDR1 SGHTA, CDR2 FQGTGA. Trimming pared 2 bases from V and 7 bases from J, leaving 11 bases between. The CDR3 loop reads CASSLRPRGEAFF. The CDR3 DNA sequence: TGTGCCAGCAGCTTACGGCCCAGGGGTGAAGCTTTCTTT. The full variable domain, in which reference TRBV7-3 and TRBJ1-1 provide the parts outside the CDR3, is GAGVSQTPSNKVTEKGKYVELRCDPISGHTALYWYRQSLGQGPEFLIYFQGTGAADDSGLPNDRFFAVRPEGSVSTLKIQRTERGDSAVYLCASSLRPRGEAFFGQGTRLTVV.

The rearrangement links TRBV6-1 to TRBJ2-7; the D gene is possibly TRBD2 (6 bases). V was pared by 0 bases and J by 3 bases, with 18 bases between. Germline V lookup: CDR1 MNHNS, CDR2 SASEGT. The CDR3 is 17 residues long. The CDR3 loop is CASSEADYIGTNYEQYF. The DNA for the CDR3 is TGTGCCAGCAGTGAAGCGGACTATATTGGCACAAACTACGAGCAGTACTTC.

The rearrangement links TRBV7-9 to TRBJ1-1; weak D call: TRBD1 (5 bases). The V and J ends lost 5 bases and 0 bases respectively, with 10 bases between them. Germline CDR1 and CDR2: SEHNR and FQNEAQ (reference sequence). CDR3 length equals 14 residues. The CDR3 sequence: CASSPDSMNTEAFF. For the CDR3, the DNA is TGTGCCAGCAGCCCCGACAGCATGAACACTGAAGCTTTCTTT.

V usage is TRBV18 and J usage is TRBJ2-1; D possibly corresponds to TRBD1 (5 bases). Germline CDR1 reads KGHSH; CDR2 reads LQKENI. V was trimmed by 2 bases and J by 0 bases, leaving 5 bases between them. The CDR3 extends over 14 amino acids. The CDR3 nucleotides read TGTGCCAGCTCACCAGGGGCCTCCTACAATGAGCAGTTCTTC. This translates into CASSPGASYNEQFF.

With respect to this clone: Other nucleotide sequences in the sample specify the same CDR3. The CDR3 bases are TGTGCCAGCAGCGTAGGGGGTGAGCAGTTCTTC. The encoded protein is CASSVGGEQFF. The chain couples TRBV9 to TRBJ2-1; D not certain. CDR3 length: 11 amino acids. Germline CDR1 SGDLS, CDR2 YYNGEE. The germline V and J ends were trimmed by 0 bases and 9 bases, with 4 bases remaining between them.

The chain has TRBV7-3 and TRBJ2-7; D gene uncertain. Per the germline V gene, CDR1 is SGHTA and CDR2 is FQGTGA. The V end lost 1 base, the J end lost 0 bases, and 10 bases lay between the germline ends. This CDR3 is built from 15 residues. The CDR3 here is CASSLISGSSYEQYF. CDR3 sequence (DNA): TGTGCCAGCAGCTTAATTTCGGGTAGCTCCTACGAGCAGTACTTC. Complete variable domain (other parts from reference TRBV7-3 and TRBJ2-7): GAGVSQTPSNKVTEKGKYVELRCDPISGHTALYWYRQSLGQGPEFLIYFQGTGAADDSGLPNDRFFAVRPEGSVSTLKIQRTERGDSAVYLCASSLISGSSYEQYFGPGTRLTVT.

This clone was counted only a few times. The genes are TRBV5-5 and TRBJ2-7; the D is unclear. The germline gives CDR1 SGHKS, CDR2 YYEKEE (reference sequence). The V end was cut by 4 bases, the J end by 0 bases, with 17 bases between. This CDR3 is built from 16 residues. The CDR3 reads CASSPADYSSSYEQYF. The CDR3 bases are TGTGCCAGCAGCCCGGCAGATTACAGCAGCTCCTACGAGCAGTACTTC. Filled out from reference TRBV5-5 and TRBJ2-7, the complete variable domain reads DAGVTQSPTHLIKTRGQQVTLRCSPISGHKSVSWYQQVLGQGPQFIFQYYEKEERGRGNFPDRFSARQFPNYSSELNVNALLLGDSALYLCASSPADYSSSYEQYFGPGTRLTVT.

The V gene is TRBV6-5, the J gene TRBJ2-3; no reliable D call. The CDR3 length is 16 residues. The germline V gene encodes CDR1 MNHEY and CDR2 SVGAGI. V lost 0 bases, J lost 1 base, and 11 bases lay in between. The CDR3 DNA reads TGTGCCAGCAGTTACTCGACTCTGTCCGGCACAGATACGCAGTATTTT. This gives the protein CASSYSTLSGTDTQYF.

V usage is TRBV9 and J usage is TRBJ1-1; the D gene is possibly TRBD1 (5 bases). Trimming took 0 bases from V and 7 from J, leaving 16 bases between them. The CDR3 consists of 15 residues. Per germline, CDR1 SGDLS and CDR2 YYNGEE. This chain's CDR3 is CASSVGGEVYGEAFF. CDR3 bases: TGTGCCAGCAGCGTAGGAGGGGAAGTTTACGGTGAAGCTTTCTTT.

The DNA for the CDR3 is TGTGCCAGCAGTGAGTGGGGGCGGTTGGGTTCACCCCTCCACTTT. This codes for CASSEWGRLGSPLHF. The chain combines TRBV2 with TRBJ1-6; D possibly corresponds to TRBD1 (6 bases). V was pared by 3 bases and J by 9 bases, with 15 bases between. Per germline, CDR1 SNHLY and CDR2 FYNNEI. This CDR3 contains 15 residues.

DNA for the CDR3: TGTGCCTGGAGAATGGGGGCCGGGACAGGGGGCATCTACGAGCAGTACTTC. Residues: CAWRMGAGTGGIYEQYF. V gene TRBV30 combines with J gene TRBJ2-7, with 12 bases matching TRBD1. CDR3 length equals 17 residues. The V gene end was trimmed by 3 bases and the J gene end by 3 bases; junction bases not matched to a gene: 12. Looked up from germline, CDR1 is GTSNPN and CDR2 is SVGIG (reference sequence).

The chain recombines TRBV7-3 with TRBJ1-1, with 10 positions matching TRBD1. V shed 5 bases, J shed 1 base, and the junction held 4 bases outside the gene matches. Germline V gene data show CDR1 as SGHTA and CDR2 as FQGTGA. The CDR3 is made up of 15 amino acids. CDR3 region: CASSAGTGENTEAFF. DNA for the CDR3: TGTGCCAGCAGCGCCGGGACAGGGGAGAACACTGAAGCTTTCTTT.

The chain uses TRBV7-9 and TRBJ2-5; the D is unclear. Trimming left V 9 bases short and J 3 bases short, with 14 bases between. There are 13 residues in the CDR3. The V gene's germline CDR1 is SEHNR and CDR2 FQNEAQ (reference sequence). The DNA of the CDR3 is TGTGCCAGTCGCTTGGCGGTAGAAGAGACCCAGTACTTC. Protein: CASRLAVEETQYF.

This clone was counted only a few times. The chain recombines TRBV21-1 with TRBJ1-2. TRBV21-1 is noted as a pseudogene. CDR3 length: 12 residues. The CDR3 loop is CASSSYGYGYTF. CDR3 coding DNA: TGTGCCAGCAGCTCCTACGGCTATGGCTACACCTTC.

The chain employs TRBV4-1 and TRBJ1-5; 9 bases line up with TRBD1. This CDR3 has 16 amino acids. Trimming took 4 bases from V and 2 from J; bases not matched to a gene: 6. CDR1 is MGHRA, CDR2 YSYEKL, per germline. This CDR3 is CASSPGTGGGNQPQHF. The CDR3 nucleotides read TGCGCCAGCAGCCCAGGAACAGGGGGCGGCAATCAGCCCCAGCATTTT.